Listed here is a single T cell receptor (beta chain). The antigen remains unidentified. The source of the sample is a study of T cell repertoires in cytomegalovirus infection. Study at large: Both a matching HLA type and CMV infection were indicated by public TCR beta signatures. Study-level findings and limits: Predominance within the ex vivo response was attributable to HLA-C-restricted CMV-specific TCR beta clonotypes. Individuals carrying CMV plus the relevant HLA were identified by cumulative frequency of public TCR beta families.

TCRdb recomputed calls from the reads with MiXCR, one row per CDR3 protein. This table has 150,000 to 190,000 distinct CDR3 sequences, roughly a quarter appearing once. The material sequenced was PBMCs. The sequence was collected from a human donor in good health (CMV status not recorded). Some clones in this sample may be carry-over from other donors' samples.

This CDR3 reads CASSLVRGQFF. The CDR3 nucleotides read TGTGCCAGCAGCTTAGTTCGTGGGCAGTTCTTC. The chain joins TRBV11-2 to TRBJ2-1; D is unclear. This CDR3 region has 11 residues. Germline V CDR1 and CDR2: SGHAT, FQNNGV. V lost 1 base and J lost 12, with 7 bases in between.